The clone carrying this TCR beta chain was seen only once. The record originates from a study of blood T cell repertoires in COVID-19. Study at large: Acute-phase and convalescent COVID-19 samples originated in the United States, Italy and Spain. In each case, the material was cDNA or gDNA derived from T cells, B-cell-depleted T cells, or PBMCs.

In the original processing: Amplification of reference gene primers was used by the study to estimate nucleated cell counts. TCRdb's table, derived via immunoSEQ multiplex PCR, lists solely in-frame clones and lacks some. The D gene and trimming were derived from the DNA, and the V and J assignments and clone size from that table. This table has roughly 42,000 clones, 75% to 90% appearing once. CDR1 and CDR2 (germline): SQVTM, ANQGSEA. This CDR3 has 16 amino acids. Trimming pared 7 bases from V and 7 bases from J, leaving 26 bases between. The sequenced sample was peripheral blood. This TCR was recovered from a man under 40 with active or convalescent COVID-19. J is TRBJ2-1 and V is TRBV29-1; TRBD2 might be the D (7 bases). CDR3 amino acids: CSAKTLWRGPGNEQFF. The CDR3 coding sequence is TGCAGCGCTAAAACTCTGTGGCGGGGGCCGGGTAATGAGCAGTTCTTC.